These 29 T cell receptor beta chains were all obtained from the same sample, sequenced in a study of chemoradiotherapy in HPV16-positive cancers. Here immunoSEQ multiplex PCR was the method, and the copy in TCRdb shows in-frame clones only, minus some. Of more than 20,000 clones in the sample, around 87% were seen once. The source material was blood, sampled from a patient who underwent chemoradiotherapy. These receptors all stem from a human donor with HPV-associated anogenital cancer.

This clone was seen once. The J gene is TRBJ2-5, the V gene TRBV6-1; D not resolved. The CDR3 extends over 13 amino acids. Germline CDR1 MNHNS, CDR2 SASEGT. V lost 2 bases and J 2 bases, leaving 6 bases between the germline ends. CDR3 sequence (DNA): TGTGCCAGCAGTGAATTCCAGCAAGAGACCCAGTACTTC. It encodes CASSEFQQETQYF.

The chain joins TRBV18 to TRBJ2-7; TRBD1 is a possible D gene (6 bases). Germline loops: CDR1 KGHSH, CDR2 LQKENI. The CDR3 has 16 residues. The germline V and J ends were trimmed by 2 bases and 4 bases, with 18 bases remaining between them. CDR3 protein: CASSPIRTAERYEQYF. CDR3 nucleotides: TGTGCCAGCTCACCAATTCGGACAGCCGAGAGGTACGAGCAGTACTTC.

This chain connects TRBV9 to TRBJ1-2; TRBD1 might be the D (5 bases). The CDR3 is made up of 15 amino acids. From germline, CDR1 is SGDLS and CDR2 YYNGEE. Between the trimmed V and J ends, which lost 0 bases and 5 bases, there was a span of 14 bases. CDR3 nucleotides: TGTGCCAGCAGCGTAGACCTGTCCGGGACGTATGGCTACACCTTC. Its protein is CASSVDLSGTYGYTF. The full variable domain, its missing parts supplied by reference TRBV9 and TRBJ1-2, is DSGVTQTPKHLITATGQRVTLRCSPRSGDLSVYWYQQSLDQGLQFLIQYYNGEERAKGNILERFSAQQFPDLHSELNLSSLELGDSALYFCASSVDLSGTYGYTFGSGTRLTVV.

J is TRBJ2-5 and V is TRBV9; TRBD2 matches 11 bases. The germline gives CDR1 SGDLS, CDR2 YYNGEE. The V gene end was trimmed by 3 bases and the J gene end by 1 base; junction bases not matched to a gene: 8. This CDR3 contains 17 residues. DNA of the CDR3: TGTGCCAGCAGCGCCCCACGGACTAGCGGGCGCCAAGAGACCCAGTACTTC. Protein: CASSAPRTSGRQETQYF.

The V and J genes are TRBV6-6 and TRBJ1-3; maybe TRBD1 (5 bases). Per the germline V gene, CDR1 is MNHNY and CDR2 is SVGAGI (reference sequence). The CDR3 length is 15 residues. Trimming left V 7 bases short and J 0 bases short, with 13 bases between. CDR3 DNA: TGTGCCAGCACCCAGACGGGGGACTCTGGAAACACCATATATTTT. It encodes CASTQTGDSGNTIYF.

Only one count was recorded for this clone. The rearrangement uses TRBV11-2 and TRBJ2-6, with 7 positions matching TRBD1. J was trimmed by 0 bases and V by 6 bases; bases with no gene match: 5. The CDR3 is 16 residues long. Germline V lookup: CDR1 SGHAT, CDR2 FQNNGV. CDR3 protein: CASRQSGGSGANVLTF. Here the CDR3 DNA reads TGTGCCAGCAGACAATCAGGGGGCTCTGGGGCCAACGTCCTGACTTTC.

The V and J genes are TRBV7-6 and TRBJ2-1; D ambiguous. V was clipped by 4 bases and J by 5 bases, with 18 bases between them. Germline CDR1 is SGHVS and CDR2 is FNYEAQ. This CDR3 region has 16 residues. CDR3 in amino acids: CASSSPDLEVHNEQFF. CDR3 in DNA: TGTGCCAGCAGCTCGCCGGACCTCGAGGTCCACAATGAGCAGTTCTTC.

The V gene is TRBV5-5, the J gene TRBJ2-7; D is unresolved. The CDR3 contains 13 residues. Per germline, CDR1 SGHKS and CDR2 YYEKEE (reference sequence). The V gene lost 4 bases and the J gene lost 3 bases, with 11 bases spanning the gap. The CDR3: CASSPIGVYEQYF. The CDR3 DNA sequence: TGTGCCAGCAGCCCCATCGGCGTCTACGAGCAGTACTTC.

This chain links TRBV5-6 with TRBJ1-1; TRBD1 is a possible D gene (5 bases). CDR1 is SGHDT, CDR2 YYEEEE, per germline. Trimming took 3 bases from V and 6 from J, leaving 15 bases between them. The CDR3 extends over 14 amino acids. CDR3 sequence: CASSSPGTKSEAFF. CDR3 DNA sequence: TGTGCCAGCAGCTCCCCCGGGACCAAGTCTGAAGCTTTCTTT.

The chain recombines TRBV27 with TRBJ2-5, with unresolved D. The CDR3 sequence is 13 residues long. The germline V and J ends were trimmed by 6 bases and 5 bases, with 13 bases remaining between them. Germline V gene data show CDR1 as MNHEY and CDR2 as SMNVEV (reference sequence). CDR3 in DNA: TGTGCCAGCAGCCCCCTCCTGGGTGAGACCCAGTACTTC. It specifies CASSPLLGETQYF.

This chain links TRBV10-2 with TRBJ2-3; 8 bases are a match to TRBD2. The V and J ends lost 0 bases and 4 bases, in that order; junction bases with no gene match: 15. The CDR3 has 19 residues. Germline values: CDR1 WSHSY, CDR2 SAAADI. Here the CDR3 DNA reads TGCGCCAGCAGTGAGTCGACTCTCCGGGGCGGGGGGCCTCCAGATACGCAGTATTTT. Residues: CASSESTLRGGGPPDTQYF.

The chain joins TRBV7-2 to TRBJ2-7, with 9 nucleotides matching TRBD2. Trimming took 3 bases from V and 4 from J; bases not matched to a gene: 4. CDR3 length: 14 amino acids. Germline V CDR1 and CDR2: SGHTA, FQGNSA. In DNA form, the CDR3 reads TGTGCCAGCAGCTTCGGCGGGGGGGCATACGAGCAGTACTTC. Its protein product is CASSFGGGAYEQYF.

This clone was detected only once. J is TRBJ1-2 and V is TRBV9; tentative D call: TRBD1 (5 bases). The length of the CDR3 is 15 residues. Trimming stripped 4 bases from V and 7 bases from J, with 20 bases between. The germline gives CDR1 SGDLS, CDR2 YYNGEE. CDR3 in amino acids: CASSPTRWGGRGYTF. The CDR3 region has the DNA TGTGCCAGCAGCCCAACGAGGTGGGGGGGACGTGGCTACACCTTC. The entire variable domain, with the rest obtained from reference TRBV9 and TRBJ1-2, is as follows: DSGVTQTPKHLITATGQRVTLRCSPRSGDLSVYWYQQSLDQGLQFLIQYYNGEERAKGNILERFSAQQFPDLHSELNLSSLELGDSALYFCASSPTRWGGRGYTFGSGTRLTVV.

The chain has TRBV7-2 and TRBJ1-5, with 7 bases lining up with TRBD1. V shed 8 bases and J 2 bases; nucleotides not matched to a gene: 18. Germline loops: CDR1 SGHTA, CDR2 FQGNSA. The CDR3 consists of 18 residues. For the CDR3, the DNA is TGTGCCAGCGGGACCCATAGGGGGCGCGGAATTGGCAATCAGCCCCAGCATTTT. Translation gives CASGTHRGRGIGNQPQHF.

This clone was picked up one time. The rearrangement uses TRBV10-1 and TRBJ2-1, with TRBD2 as a possible D gene (5 bases). Trimming took off 0 bases at V and 0 bases at J, with 9 bases between the two ends. The germline gives CDR1 WNHNN, CDR2 SYGVQD (reference sequence). The CDR3 is 16 amino acids. CDR3 amino acids: CASSESTISSYNEQFF. In nucleotides, the CDR3 is TGCGCCAGCAGTGAGTCGACTATTAGCTCCTACAATGAGCAGTTCTTC.

This clone was detected once. The V call is TRBV5-1, the J call TRBJ2-7; 12 bases match TRBD2. CDR1 is SGHRS and CDR2 is YFSETQ in the germline V gene. V was pared by 4 bases and J by 0 bases, with 8 bases of the junction left unmatched. The CDR3 is 17 residues long. The CDR3 loop is CASSPRTSGKSSYEQYF. CDR3 in DNA: TGCGCCAGCAGCCCGAGGACTAGCGGGAAGAGCTCCTACGAGCAGTACTTC.

V is TRBV7-2 and J is TRBJ1-2; unclear D gene. CDR3 size: 14 residues. V was shortened by 5 bases and J by 3 bases, with 13 bases between the two germline ends. Germline V gene sequence: CDR1 SGHTA, CDR2 FQGNSA. The chain's CDR3 is CASSLYQEHYGYTF. As DNA, the CDR3 is TGTGCCAGCAGCCTATATCAGGAACACTATGGCTACACCTTC.

V usage is TRBV4-2 and J usage is TRBJ2-3; 10 bases line up with TRBD2. The V segment lost 3 bases and the J segment 1 base; nucleotides outside the gene matches: 4. The CDR3 consists of 16 residues. The germline gives CDR1 LGHNA, CDR2 YNFKEQ. The CDR3 spells CASSQVLAGGTDTQYF. The CDR3 bases are TGTGCCAGCAGCCAGGTCCTAGCGGGGGGCACAGATACGCAGTATTTT.

The V and J genes are TRBV19 and TRBJ1-5; no reliable D call. The CDR3 runs 13 residues. Germline assignment: CDR1 LNHDA and CDR2 SQIVND (reference sequence). Trimming pared 6 bases from V and 0 bases from J, leaving 6 bases between. CDR3 region: CASSPYSNQPQHF. CDR3 DNA: TGTGCCAGTAGCCCATATAGCAATCAGCCCCAGCATTTT.

The CDR3 DNA reads TGTGCCAGCAGCCCGGGACAATCCGGCGAGCAGTACTTC. Encoded protein: CASSPGQSGEQYF. The rearrangement joins TRBV9 to TRBJ2-7; D is possibly TRBD1 (6 bases). The CDR3 is made up of 13 amino acids. Germline V gene data show CDR1 as SGDLS and CDR2 as YYNGEE. V lost 4 bases to trimming and J lost 6 bases, with 14 bases between them.

The V and J genes are TRBV9 and TRBJ1-1; weak D call: TRBD1 (5 bases). The V gene's germline CDR1 is SGDLS and CDR2 YYNGEE. There are 13 residues in the CDR3. Deletions cut 0 bases from V and 6 bases from J, with 9 bases between. Written as DNA, the CDR3 is TGTGCCAGCAGCGTAGCAGGGACGTCTGAAGCTTTCTTT. Its translation is CASSVAGTSEAFF.

The gene calls are TRBV2 and TRBJ2-7; no clear D gene. V was clipped by 7 bases and J by 4 bases, with 11 bases between them. This CDR3 has 12 amino acids. Germline lookup yields CDR1 SNHLY and CDR2 FYNNEI. CDR3 amino acids: CASTVGPYEQYF. CDR3 nucleotides: TGTGCCAGCACAGTTGGGCCTTACGAGCAGTACTTC.

This clone has more than one count but fewer than ten. The V and J genes are TRBV28 and TRBJ2-2, with D uncertain. V gave up 5 bases and J gave up 4 bases, with 17 bases separating them. In germline, CDR1 is MDHEN, CDR2 SYDVKM. The CDR3 has 16 residues. The CDR3: CASSPEVGLVTGELFF. The CDR3 bases are TGTGCCAGCAGTCCAGAGGTAGGGCTTGTCACCGGGGAGCTGTTTTTT. The whole variable domain, filled in from reference TRBV28 and TRBJ2-2, reads DVKVTQSSRYLVKRTGEKVFLECVQDMDHENMFWYRQDPGLGLRLIYFSYDVKMKEKGDIPEGYSVSREKKERFSLILESASTNQTSMYLCASSPEVGLVTGELFFGEGSRLTVL.

The chain combines TRBV7-2 with TRBJ2-1; 14 bases line up with TRBD2. Germline CDR1 reads SGHTA; CDR2 reads FQGNSA. The CDR3 spans 16 residues. The V segment lost 2 bases and the J segment 9 bases; nucleotides outside the gene matches: 6. The CDR3 loop reads CASSLKGTSGGIEQFF. In DNA form, the CDR3 reads TGTGCCAGCAGCTTAAAGGGGACTAGCGGGGGCATTGAGCAGTTCTTC.

The V gene is TRBV15, the J gene TRBJ2-7; D may be TRBD1 (5 bases). The germline gives CDR1 LNHNV, CDR2 YYDKDF (reference sequence). The CDR3 runs to 15 residues. V was shortened by 0 bases and J by 7 bases, with 16 bases between the two germline ends. CDR3 region: CATSRDFSGAGEQYF. CDR3 DNA sequence: TGTGCCACCAGCAGAGATTTTAGTGGAGCAGGGGAGCAGTACTTC.

This chain connects TRBV5-5 to TRBJ1-2, with 7 bases aligning to TRBD1. J gave up 2 bases and V 5 bases, and 3 bases lay outside the gene matches. Germline-derived CDR1 and CDR2 are SGHKS and YYEKEE (reference sequence). The CDR3 extends over 13 amino acids. The CDR3 DNA sequence: TGTGCCAGCAGAGCGGGACAGAACTATGGCTACACCTTC. Protein: CASRAGQNYGYTF.

This clone was picked up a small number of times. The rearrangement uses TRBV29-1 and TRBJ1-5; D is uncertain. Trimming took 4 bases from V and 3 from J, leaving 4 bases between them. The CDR3 totals 11 residues. CDR1 and CDR2 (germline): SQVTM, ANQGSEA. The CDR3 is CSVGNNQPQHF. CDR3 nucleotide sequence: TGCAGCGTTGGCAACAATCAGCCCCAGCATTTT.

The chain joins TRBV6-6 to TRBJ1-4, with D possibly being TRBD1 (6 bases). V lost 6 bases and J 7 bases, leaving 12 bases between the germline ends. Per germline, CDR1 MNHNY and CDR2 SVGAGI (reference sequence). CDR3 length: 13 amino acids. The DNA of the CDR3 is TGTGCCAGCAGCTTAGGGGGGTTTGAAAAACTGTTTTTT. Its translation: CASSLGGFEKLFF.

The chain links TRBV19 to TRBJ1-5; 7 bases agree with TRBD1. V was clipped by 5 bases and J by 9 bases; unmatched bases: 13. This CDR3 has 15 residues. Germline V lookup: CDR1 LNHDA, CDR2 SQIVND (reference sequence). CDR3 in amino acids: CASSPSSAGGGPQHF. The CDR3 DNA reads TGTGCCAGTAGTCCGTCGTCGGCAGGGGGGGGGCCCCAGCATTTT.